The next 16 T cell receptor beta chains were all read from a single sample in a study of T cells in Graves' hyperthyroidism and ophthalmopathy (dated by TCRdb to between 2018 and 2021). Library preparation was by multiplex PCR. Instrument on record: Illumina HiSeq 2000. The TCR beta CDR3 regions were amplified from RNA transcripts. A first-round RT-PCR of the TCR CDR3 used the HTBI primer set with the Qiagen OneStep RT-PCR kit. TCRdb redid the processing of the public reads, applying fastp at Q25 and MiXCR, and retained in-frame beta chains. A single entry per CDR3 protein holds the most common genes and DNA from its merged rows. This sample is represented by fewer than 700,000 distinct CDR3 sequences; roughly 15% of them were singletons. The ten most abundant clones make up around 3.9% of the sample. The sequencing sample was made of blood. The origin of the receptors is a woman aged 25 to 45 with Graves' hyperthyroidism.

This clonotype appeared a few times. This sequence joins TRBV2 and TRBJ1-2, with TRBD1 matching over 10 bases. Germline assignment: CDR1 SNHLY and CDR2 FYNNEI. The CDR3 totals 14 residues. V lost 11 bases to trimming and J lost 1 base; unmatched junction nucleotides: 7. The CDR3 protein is CAGTGTGVNYGYTF. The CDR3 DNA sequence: TGTGCCGGCACCGGGACAGGGGTTAACTATGGCTACACCTTC.

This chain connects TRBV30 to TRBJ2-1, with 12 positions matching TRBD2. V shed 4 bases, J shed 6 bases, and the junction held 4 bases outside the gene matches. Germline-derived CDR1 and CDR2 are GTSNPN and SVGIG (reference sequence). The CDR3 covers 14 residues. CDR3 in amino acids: CAWTSGRALNEQFF. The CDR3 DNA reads TGTGCCTGGACTAGCGGGAGGGCCCTCAATGAGCAGTTCTTC.

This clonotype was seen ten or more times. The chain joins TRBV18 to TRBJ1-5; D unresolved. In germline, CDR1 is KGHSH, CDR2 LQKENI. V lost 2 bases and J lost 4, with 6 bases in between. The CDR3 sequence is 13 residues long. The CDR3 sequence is CASSPSANQPQHF. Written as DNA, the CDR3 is TGTGCCAGCTCACCATCGGCGAATCAGCCCCAGCATTTT.

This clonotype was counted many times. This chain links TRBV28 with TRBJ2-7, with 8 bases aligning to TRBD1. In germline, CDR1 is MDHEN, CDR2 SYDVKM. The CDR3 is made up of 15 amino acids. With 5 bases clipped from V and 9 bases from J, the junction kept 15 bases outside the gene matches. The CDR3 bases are TGTGCCAGCAGTCCGGACGGACAGGGAGATGTTGGGCAGTACTTC. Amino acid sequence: CASSPDGQGDVGQYF.

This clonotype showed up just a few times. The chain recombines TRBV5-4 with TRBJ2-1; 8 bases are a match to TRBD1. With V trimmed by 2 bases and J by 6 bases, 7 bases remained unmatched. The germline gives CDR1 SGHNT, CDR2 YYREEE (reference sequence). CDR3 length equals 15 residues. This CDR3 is CASSFPGQAPNEQFF. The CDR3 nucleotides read TGTGCCAGCAGCTTCCCGGGACAGGCCCCCAATGAGCAGTTCTTC.

The CDR3 is CSVGAGDPGYTF. The CDR3 DNA follows: TGCAGCGTTGGTGCAGGAGATCCTGGCTACACCTTC. This chain links TRBV29-1 with TRBJ1-2; D remains unclear. This CDR3 comprises 12 residues. The germline CDR1 and CDR2 sequences are SQVTM and ANQGSEA. The V end was cut by 4 bases, the J end by 7 bases, with 13 bases between.

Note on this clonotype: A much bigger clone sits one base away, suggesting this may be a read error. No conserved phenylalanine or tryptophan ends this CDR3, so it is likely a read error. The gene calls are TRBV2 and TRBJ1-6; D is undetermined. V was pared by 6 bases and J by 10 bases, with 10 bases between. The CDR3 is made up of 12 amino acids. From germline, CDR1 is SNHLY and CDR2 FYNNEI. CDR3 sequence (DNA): TGTGCCAGCAGCGTCCTAGGATCACCCCTCCACCTT. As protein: CASSVLGSPLHL.

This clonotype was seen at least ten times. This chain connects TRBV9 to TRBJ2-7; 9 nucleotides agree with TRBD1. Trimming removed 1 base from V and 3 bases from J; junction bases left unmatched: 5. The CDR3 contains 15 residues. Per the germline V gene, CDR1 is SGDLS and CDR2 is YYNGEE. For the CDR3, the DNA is TGTGCCAGCAGCGTATGGGACAGGGAGGGCTACGAGCAGTACTTC. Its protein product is CASSVWDREGYEQYF.

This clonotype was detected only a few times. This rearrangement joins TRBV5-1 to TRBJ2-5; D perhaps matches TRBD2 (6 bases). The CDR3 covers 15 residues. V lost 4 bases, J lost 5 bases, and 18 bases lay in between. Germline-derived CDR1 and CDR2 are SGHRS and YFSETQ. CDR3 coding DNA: TGCGCCAGCAGCGCCCTCTCGGGGGTCGCTGAGACCCAGTACTTC. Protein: CASSALSGVAETQYF.

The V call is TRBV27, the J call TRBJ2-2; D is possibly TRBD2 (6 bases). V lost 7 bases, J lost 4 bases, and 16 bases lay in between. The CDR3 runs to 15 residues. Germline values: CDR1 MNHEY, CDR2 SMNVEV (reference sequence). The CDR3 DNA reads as TGTGCCAGCACCCGCAGGCGGGAAGCCACCGGGGAGCTGTTTTTT. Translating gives CASTRRREATGELFF.

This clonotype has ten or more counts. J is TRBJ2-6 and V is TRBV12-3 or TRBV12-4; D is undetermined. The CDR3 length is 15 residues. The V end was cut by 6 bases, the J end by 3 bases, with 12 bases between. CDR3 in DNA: TGTGCCAGCAGCTTTATTAGTAGTGGGGCCAACGTCCTGACTTTC. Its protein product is CASSFISSGANVLTF.

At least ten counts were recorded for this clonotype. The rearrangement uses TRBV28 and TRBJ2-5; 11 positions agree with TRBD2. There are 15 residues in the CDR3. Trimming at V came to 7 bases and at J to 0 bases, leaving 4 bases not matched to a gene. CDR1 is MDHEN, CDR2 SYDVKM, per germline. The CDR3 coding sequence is TGTGCCAGCAATCCTAGCGGGAGGTACCAAGAGACCCAGTACTTC. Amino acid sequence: CASNPSGRYQETQYF.

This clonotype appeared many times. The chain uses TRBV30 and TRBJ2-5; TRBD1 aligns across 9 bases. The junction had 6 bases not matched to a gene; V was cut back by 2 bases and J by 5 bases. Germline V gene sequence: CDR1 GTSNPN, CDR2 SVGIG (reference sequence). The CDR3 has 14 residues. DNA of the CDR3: TGTGCCTGGAGTTCCGACAGGGGGAGGGAGACCCAGTACTTC. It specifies CAWSSDRGRETQYF. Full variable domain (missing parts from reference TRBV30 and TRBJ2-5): SQTIHQWPATLVQPVGSPLSLECTVEGTSNPNLYWYRQAAGRGLQLLFYSVGIGQISSEVPQNLSASRPQDRQFILSSKKLLLSDSGFYLCAWSSDRGRETQYFGPGTRLLVL.

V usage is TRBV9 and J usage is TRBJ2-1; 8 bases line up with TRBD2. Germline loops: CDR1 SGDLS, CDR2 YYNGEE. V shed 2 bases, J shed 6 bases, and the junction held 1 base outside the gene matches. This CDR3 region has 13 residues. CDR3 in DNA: TGTGCCAGCAGCGTGAGCGGGAGCAATGAGCAGTTCTTC. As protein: CASSVSGSNEQFF.

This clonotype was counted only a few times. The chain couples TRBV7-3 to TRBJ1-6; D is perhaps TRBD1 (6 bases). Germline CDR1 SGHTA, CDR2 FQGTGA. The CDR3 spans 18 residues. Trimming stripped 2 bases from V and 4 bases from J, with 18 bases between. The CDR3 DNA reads TGTGCCAGCAGCTTACAGGGGCCGACCTCAGGATATAATTCACCCCTCCACTTT. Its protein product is CASSLQGPTSGYNSPLHF. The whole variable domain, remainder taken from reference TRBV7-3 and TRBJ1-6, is GAGVSQTPSNKVTEKGKYVELRCDPISGHTALYWYRQSLGQGPEFLIYFQGTGAADDSGLPNDRFFAVRPEGSVSTLKIQRTERGDSAVYLCASSLQGPTSGYNSPLHFGNGTRLTVT.

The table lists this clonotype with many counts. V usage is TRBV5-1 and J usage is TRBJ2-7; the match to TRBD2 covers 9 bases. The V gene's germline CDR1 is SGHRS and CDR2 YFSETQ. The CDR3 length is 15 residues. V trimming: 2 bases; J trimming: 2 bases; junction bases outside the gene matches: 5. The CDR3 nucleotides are TGCGCCAGCAGCTTTATTAGCGGGGGTACCTACGAGCAGTACTTC. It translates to CASSFISGGTYEQYF.